This is a list of T cell receptor beta chains from one sample in a study of PD-1 blockade in mismatch repair-deficient tumors. Repertoires were generated with immunoSEQ multiplex PCR, while TCRdb's copy carries only in-frame clones and drops some. This sample has around 62,000 clones, with approximately 82% found just once. The specimen was peripheral blood, collected 2 weeks after starting pembrolizumab. The receptors stem from an adult with mismatch repair-deficient cancer. The CDR3 runs from the conserved cysteine through the conserved F or W. D genes are given only for firm matches. Some rows have no size entry. The others give once, few or many, or a class for an expanded clone.

d_gene: TRBD1
j_gene: TRBJ2-6
v_gene: TRBV2
abundance: few
CDR3aa: CASSGDRAGANVLTF
CDR3nt: TGTGCCAGCAGTGGAGACAGGGCTGGGGCCAACGTCCTGACTTTC

d_gene: TRBD1
j_gene: TRBJ2-2
v_gene: TRBV6-5
abundance: NA
CDR3aa: CASSNRGPGELFF
CDR3nt: TGTGCCAGCAGCAACAGGGGCCCCGGGGAGCTGTTTTTT

d_gene: TRBD1
j_gene: TRBJ2-7
v_gene: TRBV6-5
abundance: NA
CDR3aa: CASTKGANYEQYF
CDR3nt: TGTGCCAGCACCAAGGGGGCCAACTACGAGCAGTACTTC

d_gene: TRBD1
j_gene: TRBJ1-4
v_gene: TRBV7-9
abundance: NA
CDR3aa: CASSLQGVSEKLFF
CDR3nt: TGTGCCAGCAGTTTACAGGGGGTATCGGAAAAACTGTTTTTT

d_gene: TRBD2
j_gene: TRBJ2-5
v_gene: TRBV14
abundance: NA
CDR3aa: CASSGLAGEETQYF
CDR3nt: TGTGCCAGCAGCGGGCTAGCGGGAGAAGAGACCCAGTACTTC

d_gene: TRBD2
j_gene: TRBJ2-7
v_gene: TRBV15
abundance: NA
CDR3aa: CATSRAGGISYEQYF
CDR3nt: TGTGCCACCAGCAGAGCCGGGGGGATCTCCTACGAGCAGTACTTC

d_gene: NA
j_gene: TRBJ2-7
v_gene: TRBV10-3
abundance: NA
CDR3aa: CAISDWGMSYEQYF
CDR3nt: TGTGCCATCAGTGACTGGGGGATGTCCTACGAGCAGTACTTC

d_gene: NA
j_gene: TRBJ2-3
v_gene: TRBV14
abundance: once
CDR3aa: CASSQSFNSRTDTQYF
CDR3nt: TGTGCCAGCAGCCAATCCTTTAATAGTAGAACAGATACGCAGTATTTT

d_gene: NA
j_gene: TRBJ2-5
v_gene: TRBV18
abundance: once
CDR3aa: CASSPSGSETQYF
CDR3nt: TGTGCCAGCTCACCGTCAGGTTCAGAGACCCAGTACTTC

d_gene: NA
j_gene: TRBJ2-7
v_gene: TRBV5-4
abundance: NA
CDR3aa: CASSLATSRSSYEQYF
CDR3nt: TGTGCCAGCAGCTTGGCGACTTCCCGAAGCTCCTACGAGCAGTACTTC